The 23 T cell receptor beta chains presented below share a single source sample, sequenced in a study of cytomegalovirus exposure and HLA in healthy donors. Measured with immunoSEQ multiplex PCR; TCRdb has only the in-frame clones, and not every one. The sample yields around 160,000 clones, roughly nine tenths seen once. Sequenced material: PBMCs. The receptor source for this set is a woman in her late teens or twenties in good health and CMV-seropositive.

The V and J genes are TRBV6-5 and TRBJ2-2, with D maybe TRBD2 (7 bases). The CDR3 is 13 amino acids. From germline, CDR1 is MNHEY and CDR2 SVGAGI. V dropped 5 bases and J dropped 7 bases, with 11 bases sitting between them. In DNA form, the CDR3 reads TGTGCCAGCAGTAGGGGGGGAGGCGGGGAGCTGTTTTTT. Translation gives CASSRGGGGELFF.

The chain uses TRBV11-2 and TRBJ1-1; D perhaps matches TRBD1 (5 bases). Per germline, CDR1 SGHAT and CDR2 FQNNGV. Deletions cut 6 bases from V and 1 base from J, with 15 bases between. This CDR3 contains 15 residues. The CDR3 region is CASRRTATGNTEAFF. The CDR3 bases are TGTGCCAGCAGGCGCACAGCTACAGGGAACACTGAAGCTTTCTTT.

The genes are TRBV7-2 and TRBJ1-5, with D perhaps TRBD1 (6 bases). Germline-derived CDR1 and CDR2 are SGHTA and FQGNSA. V dropped 0 bases and J dropped 2 bases, with 8 bases sitting between them. This CDR3 spans 15 amino acids. CDR3 sequence (DNA): TGTGCCAGCAGCTTAGCCCCAGGGGGCAATCAGCCCCAGCATTTT. As protein: CASSLAPGGNQPQHF. The full variable domain, with the rest looked up from reference TRBV7-2 and TRBJ1-5, is GAGVSQSPSNKVTEKGKDVELRCDPISGHTALYWYRQSLGQGLEFLIYFQGNSAPDKSGLPSDRFSAERTGGSVSTLTIQRTQQEDSAVYLCASSLAPGGNQPQHFGDGTRLSIL.

V gene TRBV29-1 combines with J gene TRBJ1-2, with 12 bases fitting TRBD1. Germline V lookup: CDR1 SQVTM, CDR2 ANQGSEA. Trimming took 7 bases from V and 8 from J; bases not matched to a gene: 8. This CDR3 comprises 13 residues. The CDR3 DNA reads as TGCAGCGGATGGGACAGGGGGCGATGGGGCTACACCTTC. This encodes CSGWDRGRWGYTF.

The rearrangement uses TRBV19 and TRBJ2-2, with TRBD2 matching 8 bases. The J segment lost 8 bases and the V segment lost 11 bases, leaving 19 bases of the junction unmatched. The germline CDR1 and CDR2 sequences are LNHDA and SQIVND (reference sequence). This CDR3 is built from 16 residues. The CDR3: CASSSLPAGVLGELFF. DNA of the CDR3: TGTGCCTCCTCCTCCTTGCCAGCGGGAGTTTTAGGGGAGCTGTTTTTT.

The chain uses TRBV15 and TRBJ1-6, with 9 positions matching TRBD1. The ends lost 2 bases at V and 11 bases at J; junction bases unmatched: 7. The CDR3 runs to 15 residues. Germline assignment: CDR1 LNHNV and CDR2 YYDKDF (reference sequence). The CDR3 spells CATSRPGQGVAPLHF. CDR3 in DNA: TGTGCCACCAGCAGACCGGGACAGGGAGTGGCACCCCTCCACTTT.

The chain joins TRBV19 to TRBJ1-4; the D gene is possibly TRBD1 (6 bases). V lost 4 bases, J lost 8 bases, and 17 bases lay in between. This CDR3 has 15 residues. Germline CDR1 reads LNHDA; CDR2 reads SQIVND (reference sequence). CDR3: CASSRRTAVGEKLFF. The CDR3 DNA reads TGTGCCAGTAGTAGACGGACAGCGGTTGGGGAAAAACTGTTTTTT.

The gene calls are TRBV7-2 and TRBJ1-2; a possible D gene is TRBD1 (5 bases). Germline V lookup: CDR1 SGHTA, CDR2 FQGNSA. This CDR3 comprises 14 residues. V lost 5 bases and J 3 bases, leaving 13 bases between the germline ends. The CDR3 DNA follows: TGTGCCAGCAGCCATATAACGGGGGACTATGGCTACACCTTC. Residues: CASSHITGDYGYTF. Filled out from reference TRBV7-2 and TRBJ1-2, the complete variable domain reads GAGVSQSPSNKVTEKGKDVELRCDPISGHTALYWYRQSLGQGLEFLIYFQGNSAPDKSGLPSDRFSAERTGGSVSTLTIQRTQQEDSAVYLCASSHITGDYGYTFGSGTRLTVV.

The rearrangement links TRBV19 to TRBJ2-3; TRBD2 matches 14 bases. There are 16 residues in the CDR3. The J segment lost 4 bases and the V segment lost 5 bases, leaving 5 bases of the junction unmatched. Germline assignment: CDR1 LNHDA and CDR2 SQIVND (reference sequence). CDR3 loop: CASSARLAGGADTQYF. The CDR3 region has the DNA TGTGCCAGTAGTGCCCGACTAGCGGGAGGGGCAGATACGCAGTATTTT. Together with reference TRBV19 and TRBJ2-3, the CDR3 gives the full variable domain: DGGITQSPKYLFRKEGQNVTLSCEQNLNHDAMYWYRQDPGQGLRLIYYSQIVNDFQKGDIAEGYSVSREKKESFPLTVTSAQKNPTAFYLCASSARLAGGADTQYFGPGTRLTVL.

Only a few counts were recorded for this clone. J is TRBJ2-1 and V is TRBV5-6, with 10 bases fitting TRBD2. Germline lookup yields CDR1 SGHDT and CDR2 YYEEEE. V shed 5 bases and J 0 bases; nucleotides not matched to a gene: 5. This CDR3 spans 16 amino acids. CDR3 loop: CASSLAGGLSYNEQFF. The CDR3 bases are TGTGCCAGCAGTTTAGCGGGAGGCCTCTCCTACAATGAGCAGTTCTTC.

The chain is built from TRBV7-9 and TRBJ2-3; 8 nucleotides agree with TRBD2. Trimming at V came to 4 bases and at J to 1 base, leaving 4 bases not matched to a gene. The CDR3 is 15 amino acids. Germline assignment: CDR1 SEHNR and CDR2 FQNEAQ (reference sequence). In DNA form, the CDR3 reads TGTGCCAGCAGCTCGACTAGCGTGGGCACAGATACGCAGTATTTT. Protein sequence: CASSSTSVGTDTQYF.

The chain joins TRBV4-1 to TRBJ1-2; D is unclear. CDR3 length: 13 residues. Trimming cost V 3 bases and J 4 bases, with 9 bases left between them. Looked up from germline, CDR1 is MGHRA and CDR2 is YSYEKL. DNA for the CDR3: TGCGCCAGCAGCCAGATGCGTTTCTATGGCTACACCTTC. Translation gives CASSQMRFYGYTF.

DNA for the CDR3: TGCGCCAGCAGCCTGGACAGGGCCTTCTACGAGCAGTACTTC. Its translation: CASSLDRAFYEQYF. J is TRBJ2-7 and V is TRBV5-1, with TRBD1 matching over 8 bases. V dropped 4 bases and J dropped 3; count of bases not matched to a gene: 6. Germline V CDR1 and CDR2: SGHRS, YFSETQ. The CDR3 runs 14 residues.

The rearrangement links TRBV9 to TRBJ2-5; tentative D call: TRBD1 (5 bases). V was shortened by 7 bases and J by 3 bases, with 16 bases between the two germline ends. The CDR3 extends over 14 amino acids. Germline CDR1 is SGDLS and CDR2 is YYNGEE. The CDR3 region has the DNA TGTGCCAGCTCGGAATACGACAGAAAAGAGACCCAGTACTTC. Protein sequence: CASSEYDRKETQYF.

The chain joins TRBV6-1 to TRBJ1-5; TRBD1 agrees at 8 bases. The J segment lost 4 bases and the V segment lost 6 bases, leaving 5 bases of the junction unmatched. The CDR3 is made up of 14 amino acids. CDR1 is MNHNS and CDR2 is SASEGT in the germline V gene. The CDR3 sequence: CASRKTGANQPQHF. Written as DNA, the CDR3 is TGTGCCAGCAGGAAGACAGGGGCGAATCAGCCCCAGCATTTT.

The rearrangement joins TRBV10-3 to TRBJ1-2; 8 nucleotides line up with TRBD1. The CDR3 runs to 11 residues. CDR1 and CDR2 from the germline V gene are ENHRY and SYGVKD. Germline trimming cut 5 bases from V and 13 bases from J; bases unmatched to any gene: 6. CDR3 DNA sequence: TGTGCCATCAGTTCAGGGGGCCCCTGCACCTTC. Amino acids: CAISSGGPCTF.

The V and J genes are TRBV28 and TRBJ2-3; 8 bases are shared with TRBD2. The CDR3 contains 16 residues. Germline values: CDR1 MDHEN, CDR2 SYDVKM. After removal of 5 bases from V and 0 bases from J, the junction contained 7 bases not matched to a gene. The CDR3 is CASSPLAGKSTDTQYF. The CDR3 DNA sequence: TGTGCCAGCAGTCCTCTAGCGGGCAAAAGCACAGATACGCAGTATTTT.

This clone was detected only a few times. This chain connects TRBV28 to TRBJ2-3, with 9 bases fitting TRBD2. This CDR3 region has 15 residues. Germline lookup yields CDR1 MDHEN and CDR2 SYDVKM. V dropped 7 bases and J dropped 5; count of bases not matched to a gene: 10. The CDR3 DNA reads as TGTGCCAGCACCCCAGGCCCGCGGGGGGGAGATACGCAGTATTTT. Residues: CASTPGPRGGDTQYF.

This chain links TRBV28 with TRBJ2-7; TRBD2 aligns across 11 bases. Germline CDR1 is MDHEN and CDR2 is SYDVKM. The CDR3 is 15 amino acids. The V and J ends lost 4 bases and 8 bases, in that order; junction bases with no gene match: 10. In nucleotides, the CDR3 is TGTGCCAGCAGTTCCCTTACTAGCGGGAGTAACAAGCAGTACTTC. Protein sequence: CASSSLTSGSNKQYF.

The rearrangement links TRBV28 to TRBJ1-5; the D gene is possibly TRBD1 (6 bases). The V end was cut by 1 base, the J end by 4 bases, with 11 bases between. There are 15 residues in the CDR3. Germline lookup yields CDR1 MDHEN and CDR2 SYDVKM. The CDR3 reads CASSLLAGANQPQHF. The CDR3 nucleotides read TGTGCCAGCAGTTTATTGGCAGGGGCTAATCAGCCCCAGCATTTT.

This chain uses TRBV23-1 with TRBJ2-7; D may be TRBD2 (5 bases). TRBV23-1 is given ORF status, its function remaining uncertain. The CDR3 extends over 14 amino acids. Trimming pared 10 bases from V and 0 bases from J, leaving 16 bases between. In DNA form, the CDR3 reads TGCGCCACCGAGGACTTATTGATCTCCTACGAGCAGTACTTC. Translating it yields CATEDLLISYEQYF.

The rearrangement joins TRBV9 to TRBJ1-1, with TRBD1 matching over 7 bases. From germline, CDR1 is SGDLS and CDR2 YYNGEE. CDR3 size: 14 residues. Unmatched junction bases numbered 3, after V lost 4 bases and J lost 0 bases. CDR3 region: CASSPGQMNTEAFF. CDR3 nucleotide sequence: TGTGCCAGCAGCCCGGGACAGATGAACACTGAAGCTTTCTTT.

V and J are TRBV6-5 and TRBJ1-4; no clear D gene. V was trimmed by 6 bases and J by 2 bases, leaving 10 bases between them. This CDR3 is built from 14 residues. The germline V gene encodes CDR1 MNHEY and CDR2 SVGAGI. The CDR3 DNA is TGTGCCAGCAGAAGAGGTTGGACTAATGAAAAACTGTTTTTT. Its translation is CASRRGWTNEKLFF.